Listed below are T cell receptor beta chains from one sample, sequenced in a study of cytomegalovirus exposure and HLA in healthy donors. The assay was immunoSEQ multiplex PCR, and TCRdb's table has in-frame clones only and misses some. The table lists approximately 52,000 clones, 60% to 80% of them singletons, with less than 3% in the top ten. The sample consisted of PBMCs. Receptors were obtained from a female donor in good health and CMV-seronegative. Each CDR3 is given with its conserved first and last residue. A D gene is named only where the DNA matches it firmly. A clone size is listed for some rows: how often the clone was seen (once, few, many), or a class if it is expanded.

cdr3_aa,cdr3_nt,d_call,v_call,j_call,cdr3_length,clone_size
CASSINVKAVAYEQYF,TGTGCCAGCAGTATAAATGTGAAGGCGGTTGCCTACGAGCAGTACTTC,-,TRBV28,TRBJ2-7,16,-
CAISERLTDPYGYTF,TGTGCCATCAGTGAACGACTGACCGATCCCTATGGCTACACCTTC,-,TRBV10-3,TRBJ1-2,15,once
CASSLGGLAGNEQFF,TGTGCCAGCAGCTTAGGGGGACTAGCCGGGAATGAGCAGTTCTTC,TRBD2,TRBV7-8,TRBJ2-1,15,-
CASSHGTSHYEQYF,TGTGCCAGCAGTCACGGGACATCTCACTACGAGCAGTACTTC,-,TRBV28,TRBJ2-7,14,-
CASGEHGQDGAGELFF,TGTGCCAGCGGAGAACATGGACAGGATGGGGCCGGGGAGCTGTTTTTT,TRBD1,TRBV2,TRBJ2-2,16,-
CASSQPGQGAWRVAEAFF,TGTGCCAGCAGCCAACCTGGACAGGGGGCTTGGAGGGTCGCTGAAGCTTTCTTT,TRBD1,TRBV7-9,TRBJ1-1,18,-
CATGAGQMNTEAFF,TGTGCCACCGGCGCGGGACAGATGAACACTGAAGCTTTCTTT,TRBD1,TRBV2,TRBJ1-1,14,few
CASSLNLAGGPSGETQYF,TGTGCCAGCAGCCTGAACCTAGCGGGAGGGCCCTCGGGAGAGACCCAGTACTTC,TRBD2,TRBV7-8,TRBJ2-5,18,-
CASSDRIQDSGANVLTF,TGTGCCAGCAGCGACAGAATACAGGACTCTGGGGCCAACGTCCTGACTTTC,-,TRBV9,TRBJ2-6,17,few
CASSLPPRDEQFF,TGTGCCAGCAGCTTACCTCCCCGCGATGAGCAGTTCTTC,-,TRBV7-3,TRBJ2-1,13,-
CASSQEGRGANTGELFF,TGCGCCAGCAGCCAAGAGGGGAGGGGGGCGAACACCGGGGAGCTGTTTTTT,-,TRBV4-1,TRBJ2-2,17,few
CASSVGPGESEQYF,TGTGCCAGCAGCGTAGGCCCAGGGGAAAGCGAGCAGTACTTC,-,TRBV9,TRBJ2-7,14,-
CATSRRTSMNTEAFF,TGTGCCACCAGCAGGAGGACATCCATGAACACTGAAGCTTTCTTT,-,TRBV15,TRBJ1-1,15,-
CASSPRQYDTDTQYF,TGTGCCAGCAGCCCGAGACAGTATGATACAGATACGCAGTATTTT,-,TRBV11-2,TRBJ2-3,15,-
CASSYGTSGRIQETQYF,TGCGCCAGCAGCTACGGGACTAGCGGGAGGATACAAGAGACCCAGTACTTC,TRBD2,TRBV5-1,TRBJ2-5,17,-
CASSPIKRARGAHYEQYF,TGTGCCAGCAGCCCTATTAAAAGGGCCCGGGGGGCTCACTACGAGCAGTACTTC,-,TRBV11-2,TRBJ2-7,18,-
CASSEVSYILGYTF,TGTGCCAGCAGTGAAGTCTCGTACATTCTTGGCTACACCTTC,-,TRBV6-1,TRBJ1-2,14,-
CTSSPPDGGNQPQHF,TGCACCAGCAGCCCCCCCGACGGAGGCAATCAGCCCCAGCATTTT,-,TRBV1,TRBJ1-5,15,-
CASSETANYGYTF,TGTGCCAGCAGTGAAACAGCTAACTATGGCTACACCTTC,-,TRBV2,TRBJ1-2,13,-
CASSTQGSGEQYF,TGTGCCAGCAGCACCCAGGGGTCCGGCGAGCAGTACTTC,-,TRBV7-2,TRBJ2-7,13,-
CASSPRLAGGYEQYF,TGTGCCAGCAGCCCCAGACTAGCGGGAGGCTACGAGCAGTACTTC,TRBD2,TRBV7-6,TRBJ2-7,15,once
CSVGAGFEQYF,TGCAGCGTTGGGGCAGGGTTCGAGCAGTACTTC,-,TRBV29-1,TRBJ2-7,11,-
CASRDSESSYNSPLHF,TGTGCCAGCAGGGACAGCGAGAGCTCCTATAATTCACCCCTCCACTTT,-,TRBV6-4,TRBJ1-6,16,-